The T cell receptor (beta chain) under discussion was sequenced for a study of cytomegalovirus exposure and HLA in healthy donors. Looking at the study overall: Falling in the Caucasian-associated ancestry cluster were approximately 86% of 398 genotyped donors. Findings of the study overall: What was likely a sequencing artifact was a cluster of highly shared sequence variants.

The CDR3 runs to 17 residues. The V gene's germline CDR1 is SSHAT and CDR2 FNYEAQ (reference sequence). 13 Jbeta primers and 60 Vbeta primers were used for the PCR. Here immunoSEQ multiplex PCR was the method, and the copy in TCRdb shows in-frame clones only, minus some. In the table there are approximately 100,000 clones, about a tenth of which are singletons. Of note for this clone: No antigen is known for it. At one end, the junction sequence differs from germline, possibly due to a read error.

The source is a man aged 35-49 years in good health and CMV-seropositive. Sequencing was carried out using PBMCs. The chain combines TRBV7-7 with TRBJ2-5; perhaps TRBD1 as D (6 bases). As DNA, the CDR3 is TGTGCTAGCAGCCAGACAAACAGGGATTGTTTGGAAGAGACCCAGTACTTC. This gives the protein CASSQTNRDCLEETQYF.